A single sample is the source of the 25 T cell receptor beta chains below, sequenced in a study of blood T cells in healthy people across ages. Combining a sample-barcoded 5' primer with a J-beta primer mix, a second PCR ran for roughly 6 to 12 cycles. TCRdb passed the 5' RACE reads through MiXCR, listing each CDR3 protein once. There are 1.5 million to 2 million distinct CDR3 sequences in the sample; roughly 52% occur only once, and around 2.1% lies in the top ten. Sequenced input: blood. These receptors were collected from a woman in her 40s in good health.

V and J are TRBV6-2 or TRBV6-3 and TRBJ1-2; a possible D gene is TRBD1 (5 bases). The CDR3 is made up of 14 amino acids. V lost 0 bases and J 6 bases, leaving 11 bases between the germline ends. In germline, CDR1 is MNHEY, CDR2 SVGEGT. The CDR3 DNA reads TGTGCCAGCAGTTACTCTACAGGATCGAATGGCTACACCTTC. Translating it yields CASSYSTGSNGYTF.

The rearrangement uses TRBV12-3 or TRBV12-4 and TRBJ2-7, with D possibly matching TRBD2 (5 bases). CDR3 length: 15 residues. V was cut by 4 bases and J by 2 bases, with 15 bases left in between. The chain's CDR3 is CASSYGEPPTYEQYF. The CDR3 DNA is TGTGCCAGCAGTTACGGGGAGCCCCCTACCTACGAGCAGTACTTC.

Only one count was recorded for this clonotype. The DNA of the CDR3 is TGTGCCAGCAGCCAAGATGGACTAGCGGCTAGCTCCTACAATGAGCAGTTCTTC. Protein sequence: CASSQDGLAASSYNEQFF. The chain links TRBV4-2 to TRBJ2-1; TRBD2 matches 10 bases. The CDR3 has 18 amino acids. The germline V gene encodes CDR1 LGHNA and CDR2 YNFKEQ. J lost 0 bases, V lost 0 bases, and 5 bases had no gene match.

This clonotype was counted between two and nine times. V is TRBV6-1 and J is TRBJ2-7; TRBD1 aligns across 7 bases. The length of the CDR3 is 15 residues. The V segment lost 4 bases and the J segment 0 bases; nucleotides outside the gene matches: 6. Germline CDR1 reads MNHNS; CDR2 reads SASEGT. CDR3 sequence reads: CASSGRGLDSYEQYF. In nucleotides, the CDR3 is TGTGCCAGCAGTGGCAGGGGGTTAGACTCCTACGAGCAGTACTTC.

In this sample, this clonotype turned up a few times. This chain joins TRBV11-2 and TRBJ1-2; D gene unclear. Germline V gene data show CDR1 as SGHAT and CDR2 as FQNNGV. Between the trimmed V and J ends, which lost 3 bases and 2 bases, there was a span of 7 bases. There are 13 residues in the CDR3. The CDR3 DNA sequence: TGTGCCAGCAGCTTTCCACAAAACTATGGCTACACCTTC. Translated: CASSFPQNYGYTF. Full variable domain (outside the CDR3, taken from reference TRBV11-2 and TRBJ1-2): EAGVAQSPRYKIIEKRQSVAFWCNPISGHATLYWYQQILGQGPKLLIQFQNNGVVDDSQLPKDRFSAERLKGVDSTLKIQPAKLEDSAVYLCASSFPQNYGYTFGSGTRLTVV.

This clonotype came up many times. This chain uses TRBV4-1 with TRBJ2-5; D ambiguous. The V end was cut by 0 bases, the J end by 1 base, with 6 bases between. CDR1 and CDR2 from the germline V gene are MGHRA and YSYEKL. The CDR3 totals 14 residues. CDR3 protein: CASSQEPSQETQYF. Here the CDR3 DNA reads TGCGCCAGCAGCCAAGAACCCAGCCAAGAGACCCAGTACTTC.

V usage is TRBV7-8 and J usage is TRBJ1-2; 10 nucleotides match TRBD1. CDR1 is SGHVS, CDR2 FQNEAQ, per germline. The CDR3 runs to 14 residues. The trim removed 5 bases at V and 6 bases at J, leaving 6 bases unmatched. The CDR3 DNA reads as TGTGCCAGCAGCGCCGGACAGGGGGTTAATGGCTACACCTTC. Protein sequence: CASSAGQGVNGYTF.

The chain recombines TRBV6-5 with TRBJ2-7, with 10 bases that match TRBD1. V lost 4 bases and J lost 2; bases outside the gene matches: 14. This CDR3 is built from 18 residues. Looked up from germline, CDR1 is MNHEY and CDR2 is SVGAGI. CDR3 nucleotides: TGTGCCAGCAGTTCCCTTCCCCCAACCGGGACAGGGGCCTACGAGCAGTACTTC. It encodes CASSSLPPTGTGAYEQYF.

The V call is TRBV4-1, the J call TRBJ1-6, with a tentative D call TRBD1 (6 bases). The CDR3 runs to 14 residues. Looked up from germline, CDR1 is MGHRA and CDR2 is YSYEKL. Trimming took 4 bases from V and 15 from J, leaving 19 bases between them. The CDR3 region has the DNA TGCGCCAGCAGCCCGAGGGGGTTTATCACGGACCTCCACTTT. It translates to CASSPRGFITDLHF.

V usage is TRBV7-2 and J usage is TRBJ2-7; D not certain. This CDR3 region has 15 residues. Trimming left V 1 base short and J 5 bases short, with 15 bases between. Germline V CDR1 and CDR2: SGHTA, FQGNSA. The CDR3 loop reads CASSLDGFSFNEQYF. CDR3 nucleotides: TGTGCCAGCAGCTTAGACGGGTTTTCCTTTAACGAGCAGTACTTC.

V is TRBV4-2 and J is TRBJ2-1; D is ambiguous. The J call could be wrong; TRBJ2-7 is a better fit for the DNA end. This CDR3 contains 14 residues. Germline lookup yields CDR1 LGHNA and CDR2 YNFKEQ. The CDR3 sequence is CASSQLYEDNEQYF. CDR3 sequence (DNA): TGTGCCAGCAGCCAACTTTACGAAGACAATGAGCAGTACTTC.

This clonotype was found a few times. The chain combines TRBV29-1 with TRBJ2-5, with D uncertain. The CDR3 sequence is 12 residues long. Trimming removed 4 bases at V and 4 bases at J, with 10 bases between. CDR1 and CDR2 (germline): SQVTM, ANQGSEA. The CDR3 DNA reads as TGCAGCGTTGGTCCCAGTGGAGAGACCCAGTACTTC. Protein: CSVGPSGETQYF.

J is TRBJ2-4 and V is TRBV29-1; D gene ambiguous. The CDR3 is 11 residues long. V shed 4 bases and J shed 6 bases, with 7 bases lying between them. The germline CDR1 and CDR2 sequences are SQVTM and ANQGSEA. The CDR3 sequence: CSVAALNIQYF. The CDR3 DNA follows: TGCAGCGTTGCCGCATTAAACATTCAGTACTTC.

The chain recombines TRBV20-1 with TRBJ2-7; the D gene could be TRBD1 or TRBD2 (5 bases each). CDR1 DFQATT and CDR2 SNEGSKA come from the germline V gene (reference sequence). This CDR3 comprises 15 residues. V was clipped by 3 bases and J by 0 bases, with 15 bases between them. The CDR3 here is CSARGVKPDSYEQYF. As DNA, the CDR3 is TGCAGTGCTAGGGGGGTTAAACCTGACTCCTACGAGCAGTACTTC.

The chain couples TRBV16 to TRBJ2-3; 9 bases are a match to TRBD1. Per the germline V gene, CDR1 is KGHSY and CDR2 is FQNENV. The J segment lost 2 bases and the V segment lost 3 bases, leaving 6 bases of the junction unmatched. The CDR3 runs to 16 residues. This chain's CDR3 is CASSQTTGGATDTQYF. In DNA form, the CDR3 reads TGTGCCAGCAGCCAGACGACAGGGGGGGCCACAGATACGCAGTATTTT.

J is TRBJ2-4 and V is TRBV21-1; TRBD1 reflects the table's D call only, with no check against the DNA. TRBV21-1 is shown as a pseudogene. The CDR3 is 19 amino acids. For the CDR3, the DNA is TGTGCCAGCAGCAAGCCTAAACCTGAGGGGGATGGGGACAAAAACATTCAGTACTTC. Its protein product is CASSKPKPEGDGDKNIQYF.

V gene TRBV10-3 combines with J gene TRBJ1-1; D uncertain. The CDR3 runs 14 residues. V shed 8 bases and J shed 3 bases, with 16 bases lying between them. Germline-derived CDR1 and CDR2 are ENHRY and SYGVKD. Here the CDR3 reads CAIATEWRDTEAFF. The CDR3 nucleotides read TGTGCCATCGCGACGGAATGGAGGGACACTGAAGCTTTCTTT.

J is TRBJ2-4 and V is TRBV18; TRBD2 is a possible D gene (5 bases). Matching the DNA end better, TRBJ2-5 makes the J call doubtful. CDR3 length equals 15 residues. Germline assignment: CDR1 KGHSH and CDR2 LQKENI. CDR3 nucleotide sequence: TGTGCCAGCTCACCCAAGGCCCTAGCTGGAGAGACCCAGTACTTC. Its translation: CASSPKALAGETQYF.

The genes are TRBV3-1 and TRBJ2-5; the D gene is possibly TRBD1 (6 bases). V was cut by 2 bases and J by 1 base, with 14 bases left in between. Germline V gene sequence: CDR1 LGHDT, CDR2 YNNKEL (reference sequence). The CDR3 covers 16 residues. The CDR3 DNA reads as TGTGCCAGCAGCCAATTCGACTGGGACACCCAAGAGACCCAGTACTTC. This sequence encodes CASSQFDWDTQETQYF.

The V and J genes are TRBV7-2 and TRBJ1-2; 7 bases agree with TRBD1. V dropped 4 bases and J dropped 4; count of bases not matched to a gene: 6. Germline-derived CDR1 and CDR2 are SGHTA and FQGNSA. This CDR3 contains 14 residues. DNA for the CDR3: TGTGCCAGCAGCTCCCTGACAGGGACCTATGGCTACACCTTC. Translated: CASSSLTGTYGYTF.

This clonotype appeared once. J is TRBJ2-1 and V is TRBV12-3 or TRBV12-4; D not resolved. This CDR3 contains 15 residues. The V and J ends lost 5 bases and 6 bases respectively, with 17 bases between them. The CDR3 spells CASSPLEQQANEQFF. The CDR3 nucleotides read TGTGCCAGCAGTCCGCTTGAGCAGCAAGCCAATGAGCAGTTCTTC.

Note on this clonotype: The germline gene is not matched at one end of the junction; a read error may be the cause. The chain carries TRBV7-9 and TRBJ2-7, with D perhaps matching TRBD1 or TRBD2 (6 bases each). Germline values: CDR1 SEHNR, CDR2 FQNEAQ (reference sequence). This CDR3 has 15 residues. The CDR3 DNA reads TGTGCCTGCAGCCAATCCGACGGGGGCAGATGCGAGCAGTACTTC. Encoded protein: CACSQSDGGRCEQYF.

The chain uses TRBV20-1 and TRBJ2-4; no definite D call. Germline CDR1 and CDR2: DFQATT and SNEGSKA (reference sequence). V was shortened by 3 bases and J by 0 bases, with 12 bases between the two germline ends. This CDR3 spans 15 amino acids. CDR3 nucleotides: TGCAGTGCTAGTAACTCCCAACTAGCCAAAAACATTCAGTACTTC. Its protein is CSASNSQLAKNIQYF.

The chain has TRBV11-1 and TRBJ1-1; D is uncertain. V lost 2 bases and J lost 1, with 11 bases in between. The CDR3 sequence is 15 residues long. Per germline, CDR1 SGHAT and CDR2 FQDESV (reference sequence). The CDR3 region is CASSLRFLQNTEAFF. Here the CDR3 DNA reads TGTGCCAGCAGCTTACGGTTTTTACAGAACACTGAAGCTTTCTTT.

The rearrangement joins TRBV4-2 to TRBJ2-1; D is uncertain. The V end lost 4 bases, the J end lost 2 bases, and 18 bases lay between the germline ends. Germline lookup yields CDR1 LGHNA and CDR2 YNFKEQ. The CDR3 covers 17 residues. CDR3 protein: CASSRNGVQPPYNEQFF. Here the CDR3 DNA reads TGTGCCAGCAGCCGGAATGGAGTGCAACCTCCCTACAATGAGCAGTTCTTC.